These 2 T cell receptor beta chains share one sample of origin, sequenced in a study of vaccination and CD4 T cells after COVID-19. For these receptors, no antigen is known. The time point here: late sampling 161 to 241 days after vaccination in a few convalescent patients. Documented treatment: roughly 10-day PBMC culture with coronavirus spike peptide pools or control peptides (ViraFEST assay). Cultured CD4+ T cell DNA underwent sequencing with the Oncomine TCR Beta short-read assay. TCRdb fed the PCR reads into MiXCR, producing one record per CDR3 protein. In the table there are 20,000 to 25,000 distinct CDR3 sequences, roughly 50% of which are singletons. Sequenced here: CD4+ T cells from blood, cultured in vitro, sampled about 7 months after SARS-CoV-2 vaccination. The receptors shown here come from a human donor who had recovered from COVID-19.

The sample holds a few counts of this clonotype. The CDR3 spells CASSLDWNQETQYF. CDR3 DNA: TGTGCCAGCAGCCTCGACTGGAACCAAGAGACCCAGTACTTC. The chain uses TRBV7-2 and TRBJ2-5; D ambiguous. V was cut by 5 bases and J by 0 bases, with 10 bases left in between. There are 14 residues in the CDR3. CDR1 and CDR2 from the germline V gene are SGHTA and FQGNSA.

The chain is built from TRBV6-5 and TRBJ2-7; 10 bases line up with TRBD2. Germline V gene lookup returns CDR1 MNHEY and CDR2 SVGAGI. CDR3 length: 19 amino acids. V lost 0 bases to trimming and J lost 2 bases; unmatched junction nucleotides: 13. This CDR3 is CASSYSMASGGVLPYEQYF. DNA for the CDR3: TGTGCCAGCAGTTACTCTATGGCTAGCGGGGGTGTACTCCCCTACGAGCAGTACTTC.